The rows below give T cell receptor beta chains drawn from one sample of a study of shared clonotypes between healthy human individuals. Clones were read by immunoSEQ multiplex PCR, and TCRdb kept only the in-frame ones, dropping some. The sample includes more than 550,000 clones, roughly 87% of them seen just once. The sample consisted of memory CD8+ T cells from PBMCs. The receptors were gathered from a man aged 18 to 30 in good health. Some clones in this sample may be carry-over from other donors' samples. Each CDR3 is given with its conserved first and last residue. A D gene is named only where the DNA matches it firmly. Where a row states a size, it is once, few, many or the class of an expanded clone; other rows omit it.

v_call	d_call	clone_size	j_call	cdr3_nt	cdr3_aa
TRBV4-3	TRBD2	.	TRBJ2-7	TGCGCCAGCAGCCAGGAGACTAGCGGGAGCCACGAGCAGTACTTC	CASSQETSGSHEQYF
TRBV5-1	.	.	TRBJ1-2	TGCGCCAGCAGCTTGGGCGTCAGGGAGCGCTATGGCTACACCTTC	CASSLGVRERYGYTF
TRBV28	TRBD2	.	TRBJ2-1	TGTGCCAGCAGTCCGATATGGGAGCGGGAGGAAACTCACTCCTACAATGAGCAGTTCTTC	CASSPIWEREETHSYNEQFF
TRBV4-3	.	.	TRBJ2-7	TGCGCCAGCAGCCAAGGATCAGCCTCCTCCTACGAGCAGTACTTC	CASSQGSASSYEQYF
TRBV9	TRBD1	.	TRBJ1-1	TGTGCCAGCAGCGTAGAACAGGGGGGAACTGAAGCTTTCTTT	CASSVEQGGTEAFF
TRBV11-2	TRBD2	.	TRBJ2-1	TGTGCCAGCAGCCACGGACCTGGCGGGAGTTACAATGAGCAGTTCTTC	CASSHGPGGSYNEQFF
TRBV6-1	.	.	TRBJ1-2	TGTGCCACCAAGGGACATTACGGCTACACCTTC	CATKGHYGYTF
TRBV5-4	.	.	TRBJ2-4	TGTGCCAGCAGCTTTAACGGACAGCCCAAAAACATTCAGTACTTC	CASSFNGQPKNIQYF
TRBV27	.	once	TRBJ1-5	TGTGCCAGCGGGCTCCAAGGCCAGCCCCAGCATTTT	CASGLQGQPQHF
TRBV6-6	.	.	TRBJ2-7	TGTGCCTATGCTAGGAGCAGGGACCACGAGCAGTACTTC	CAYARSRDHEQYF
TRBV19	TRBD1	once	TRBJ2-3	TGTGCCAGTAGTCCCTGGACAGGAACCACAGATACGCAGTATTTT	CASSPWTGTTDTQYF
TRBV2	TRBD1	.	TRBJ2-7	TGTGCCAGCAGTGGAACCGGGACAGGGTCCTACGAGCAGTACTTC	CASSGTGTGSYEQYF
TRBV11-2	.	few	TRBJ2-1	TGTGCCAGCAGCCGGCCTCTCAATGAGCAGTTCTTC	CASSRPLNEQFF
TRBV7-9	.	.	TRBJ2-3	TGTGCCAGCAGGAACGGGGGCACAGATACGCAGTATTTT	CASRNGGTDTQYF
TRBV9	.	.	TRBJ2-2	TGTGCCAGCAGCGTAATTACCGGGGAGCTGTTTTTT	CASSVITGELFF
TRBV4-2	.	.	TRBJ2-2	TGTGCCAGCAGCCAAGTGGGAGCCGGGGAGCTGTTTTTT	CASSQVGAGELFF
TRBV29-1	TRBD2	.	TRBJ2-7	TGCAGCTTCACCGCCCCCCCAGGTAGCACCGGGACTAGCGGCTTTTACGAGCAGTACTTC	CSFTAPPGSTGTSGFYEQYF
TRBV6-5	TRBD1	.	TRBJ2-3	TGTGCCAGCAGTTACTCGGGGACAGACTATAGAGATACGCAGTATTTT	CASSYSGTDYRDTQYF
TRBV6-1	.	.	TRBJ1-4	TGTGCCAGCAGTCCCGACAGGTGGGAGGAAAAACTGTTTTTT	CASSPDRWEEKLFF
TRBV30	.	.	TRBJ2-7	TGTGCCTGGAGTGTACAGGGATGGCACGAGCAGTACTTC	CAWSVQGWHEQYF
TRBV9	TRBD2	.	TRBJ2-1	TGTGCCAGCAGCCCTAGGGGCGGGAGCCACAATGAGCAGTTCTTC	CASSPRGGSHNEQFF
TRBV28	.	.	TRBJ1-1	TGTGCCAGCAGTTTAAGAGAGAGGACTGAAGCTTTCTTT	CASSLRERTEAFF
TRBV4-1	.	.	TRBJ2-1	TGCGCCAGCAGCCAATTGTGGCACGTCTCCTACAATGAGCAGTTCTTC	CASSQLWHVSYNEQFF
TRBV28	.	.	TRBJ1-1	TGTGCCAGCAGTATGGGACACCGGAACACTGAAGCTTTCTTT	CASSMGHRNTEAFF
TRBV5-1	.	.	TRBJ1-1	TGCGCCAGCAGCCAAGAGGCAGAGGCTGAAGCTTTCTTT	CASSQEAEAEAFF
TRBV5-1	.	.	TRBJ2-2	TGCGCCAGCAGCACCTCTCGAGGCACCGGGGAGCTGTTTTTT	CASSTSRGTGELFF
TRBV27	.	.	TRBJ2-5	TGTGCCAGCAGTCCCCTCCCACAGGGTACGGGTCAAGAGACCCAGTACTTC	CASSPLPQGTGQETQYF
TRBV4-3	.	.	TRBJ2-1	TGCGCCAGCAGCCAAGGGGGACGAGCGGTTGAGCAGTTCTTC	CASSQGGRAVEQFF
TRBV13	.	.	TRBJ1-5	TGTGCCAGCAGCTTAGACAGGGACAATCAGCCCCAGCATTTT	CASSLDRDNQPQHF
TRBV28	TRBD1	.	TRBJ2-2	TGTGCCAGCAAAGACAGGGGGTCTTTTGGTCGTCTGGGGGAGCTGTTTTTT	CASKDRGSFGRLGELFF
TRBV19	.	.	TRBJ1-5	TGTGCCAGTAGTTTAATTACTAGCAATCAGCCCCAGCATTTT	CASSLITSNQPQHF
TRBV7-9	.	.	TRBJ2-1	TGTGCCAGCAGCTTCGGACGGGAGCCCATTTACAATGAGCAGTTCTTC	CASSFGREPIYNEQFF
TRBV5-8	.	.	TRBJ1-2	TGTGCCAGCAGCTTGTATGGCTACACCTTC	CASSLYGYTF
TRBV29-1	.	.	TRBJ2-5	TGCAGCGCTGTGTTTGGGGGGACTGATTACTTC	CSAVFGGTDYF
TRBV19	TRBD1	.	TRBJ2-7	TGTGCCAGTAGCCTACAGGGGTCCTACGAGCAGTACTTC	CASSLQGSYEQYF
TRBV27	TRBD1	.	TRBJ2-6	TGTGCCAGCAGTTTATCGGCCCCCCCGACAGGGTATGGGGCCAACGTCCTGACTTTC	CASSLSAPPTGYGANVLTF
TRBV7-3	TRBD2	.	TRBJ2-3	TGTGCCAGCAGCCGTCTGATAGCGGGAGAGGGAGATACGCAGTATTTT	CASSRLIAGEGDTQYF
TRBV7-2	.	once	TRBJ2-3	TGTGCCAGCAGCCCCCGAGAACCGTTGGTAGATACGCAGTATTTT	CASSPREPLVDTQYF
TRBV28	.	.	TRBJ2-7	TGTGCCAGCAGTCCCCGACTAGTGTCCTACGAGCAGTACTTC	CASSPRLVSYEQYF
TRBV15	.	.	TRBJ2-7	TGTGCCACCAGCAGAGGGGACGAGCAGTACTTC	CATSRGDEQYF
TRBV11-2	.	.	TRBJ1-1	TGTGCCAGCACCGCCAATGAAGCTTTCTTT	CASTANEAFF
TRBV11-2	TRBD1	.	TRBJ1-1	TGTGCCAGCAGCGGATCCCGGGACAGCCCTATTAACACTGAAGCTTTCTTT	CASSGSRDSPINTEAFF
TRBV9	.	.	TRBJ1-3	TGTGCCAGCAGCGCCAACCCCTCGACATCCCGCTCTGGAAACACCATATATTTT	CASSANPSTSRSGNTIYF